This TCR beta chain was sequenced during a study of blood T cell repertoires in COVID-19. As handled by the study authors: The authors estimated nucleated cell counts from reference gene primer amplification. Sequencing used immunoSEQ multiplex PCR; TCRdb keeps in-frame clones, though not all of them. The V and J calls and clone size were taken over from that table, and D and trimming were inferred from the DNA. Here the sample spans 90,000 to 100,000 clones, around 80% being singletons. The trim removed 5 bases at V and 9 bases at J, leaving 6 bases unmatched. CDR3 length equals 14 residues. Germline V gene lookup returns CDR1 LGHDT and CDR2 YNNKEL (reference sequence).

Sample: peripheral blood. This receptor was taken from a man between 70 and 80 years old with acute or convalescent COVID-19. This sequence joins TRBV3-1 (or the pseudogene TRBV3-2) and TRBJ2-4, with 11 bases that match TRBD2. The CDR3 loop is CASSFRLAGIIQYF. The DNA of the CDR3 is TGTGCCAGCAGCTTTAGACTAGCGGGAATCATTCAGTACTTC.